Listed here is a single T cell receptor (beta chain). Its antigen target is currently unknown. The record has no base qualities; no much larger clone is one base away. This sample was taken from a study of shared clonotypes between healthy human individuals (dated by TCRdb to about 2020). For the study in its entirety: Three men and a couple of women, aged 18 to 49 years, made up the cohort. For each donor, three plates each were used for CD4 naive and CD4 memory, two plates were used for CD8 naive, and one plate was used for CD8 memory. To estimate repertoire size and how much clonotypes are shared between individuals, the study performed deep sequencing of blood TCR repertoires from a few healthy adults. To increase sequencing depth and limit assay-specific biases, different laboratories used diverse techniques to prepare libraries and sequence TCR repertoires. Between about 0.94 and 8.9 billion PBMCs per donor were obtained by leukapheresis.

The CDR3 numbers 14 residues from cysteine through phenylalanine. Just CDR3 DNA is preserved here, 42 bases in frame from base 1. Study-level results and caveats: Because the study included a small number of donors, the genetic and exposure-history diversity represented was limited. Compared with non-shared clonotypes, clonotypes shared by all four sorted-subset donors had higher generation probabilities. Incomplete sequencing was indicated by rarefaction of sorted-subset datasets, despite the large sequencing depth. Larger estimated clonotype richness was generally found for naive subsets than for memory subsets. Pairwise subsampling indicated that sequencing depth was expected to affect the degree of clonotype sharing among donors. Sampling was restricted to blood, and TCR repertoires in tissues likely differ from the TCR repertoires found in blood. Across a handful of donors, approximately 5% of naive CD4, approximately 4% of naive CD8, 2% to 2.5% of memory CD4, and approximately 0.4% of memory CD8 clonotypes were shared.

TCR CDR3 regions were amplified from genomic DNA by multiplex PCR using the deep immunoSEQ assay. Extracted genomic DNA from each cell subset was distributed evenly across all wells of several immunoSEQ 96-well plates, and each plate was treated as a replicate. For sorted subsets, approximately 200 ng of genomic DNA, equivalent to around 31,000 T cell genomes, went into each replicate PCR. Purified libraries were quantified with a Qubit 3.0 fluorometer, sized on a Bioanalyzer 2100, and re-quantified with the KAPA Library Quantification kit. Every immunoSEQ 96-well plate was sequenced on a dedicated single-read 150-cycle Illumina NextSeq 550 flow cell. Concerning the study's data processing: Because only junctional sequences without quality scores were contained in the immunoSEQ output, filtering matching that applied to full-length reads could not be performed. Sequences were annotated with PyIR, a Python wrapper for IgBLAST v1.9, and V/J genes and CDR3 were assigned using IMGT germline references. Reads with weak V/J assignments (E-value above 1e-6), missing CDR3, stop codons, out-of-frame junctions, or ambiguous translated residues were removed. V3J clonotypes were defined as sequences sharing an identical inferred V gene, J gene, and CDR3 amino acid sequence. The percentage overlap between two repertoires was calculated by dividing the number of shared unique clonotypes by the size of the smaller repertoire. Repertoire richness was assessed with RTK rarefaction, the Chao1 estimator, and Recon v2.1 estimates of unobserved clonotypes. Generation probabilities were computed with OLGA for all TCRbeta clonotypes obtained by the gDNA method from a handful of donors. Not all clones reach the TCRdb copy of this immuneACCESS table, which keeps in-frame sequences only. Checked studies attribute under half of the gap to unresolved V genes and leave the rest unexplained. V and J calls and clone size are given by that table; D and trimming were obtained from the DNA. The sample includes roughly 400,000 clones, with about 96% observed a single time. The ten largest clonotypes hold approximately 0.32% of the sample.

Donors were healthy HIV-negative adults with no recently reported acute infections or vaccinations. Every donor was a Caucasian adult living in Nashville, Tennessee, USA. The CD8 memory samples were a combination of magnetically selected CD45RO+ cells and CCR7-negative CD45RA+ effector memory (TemRA) cells. Blood was collected by leukapheresis, and PBMCs were isolated by Ficoll-Histopaque density gradient centrifugation and then cryopreserved in liquid nitrogen vapor phase. Analytical flow cytometry was used to check the purity and quantity of each magnetically sorted T cell population. Each sorted fraction had its genomic DNA isolated and then quantified by UV absorbance on a Nanodrop 2000c.

Material for sequencing was memory CD8+ T cells sorted from blood. This sample's cell subset or site label indicates: CD45RO+ cells pooled with CCR7-negative TemRA cells. The sequence joins TRBV12-1 to TRBJ2-5; TRBD1 is the table's D call, not checked against the DNA. TRBV12-1 is a known pseudogene. The sequence came from a man aged 30 to 45 in good health. The CDR3 region has the sequence CASSRTEPQETQYF. Here is the DNA: TGTGCCAGCAGCCGGACAGAACCACAAGAGACCCAGTACTTC.